These T cell receptor beta chains were read from a single sample in a study of identical twins. Each CDR3 protein is one row after TCRdb ran MiXCR on the 5' RACE reads. The top ten clones hold about 4.5% of a sample with about 730,000 distinct CDR3 sequences, 21% of them seen once. The same data also contributed to another study, on T cells expressing NK-cell markers.

Sequencing was performed on PBMCs. The receptors stem from a woman under 30 in good health. Both conserved end residues are part of each CDR3. Each record gives: D gene, J gene, V gene, clone size, CDR3 protein, CDR3 DNA. The D gene is left open where the match is weak. A clone size is listed for some rows: how often the clone was seen (once, few, many), or a class if it is expanded.

-,TRBJ2-7,TRBV20-1,few,CSASSGPLTYEQYF,TGCAGTGCTAGCTCGGGGCCCTTAACCTACGAGCAGTACTTC
TRBD2,TRBJ2-5,TRBV20-1,many,CSAAEGSGRKTQYF,TGCAGTGCCGCCGAGGGTAGCGGGCGAAAGACCCAGTACTTC
-,TRBJ2-1,TRBV24-1,-,CATSDSRRYNEQFF,TGTGCCACCAGTGATTCCAGGAGATACAATGAGCAGTTCTTC
-,TRBJ2-3,TRBV5-1,-,CASRAEGADTQYF,TGCGCCAGCAGAGCGGAGGGGGCAGATACGCAGTATTTT
-,TRBJ2-5,TRBV5-1,-,CASSLGPMEGNQYF,TGCGCCAGCAGCTTGGGACCAATGGAAGGGAACCAGTACTTC
TRBD2,TRBJ2-1,TRBV10-3,-,CATSGLVESEQFF,TGTGCCACCAGCGGACTAGTTGAGAGCGAGCAGTTCTTC
TRBD1,TRBJ2-1,TRBV18,many,CASSPPTGGTDNEQFF,TGTGCCAGCTCACCCCCGACAGGGGGTACGGACAATGAGCAGTTCTTC
-,TRBJ2-7,TRBV7-9,-,CASSLVTGKQYF,TGTGCCAGCAGCTTAGTCACCGGCAAGCAGTACTTC
TRBD1,TRBJ2-3,TRBV29-1,few,CSLWTGKLDLQYF,TGCAGCCTCTGGACAGGGAAGTTGGATCTACAGTATTTT
-,TRBJ1-5,TRBV6-5,few,CASSLQGRDNQPQHF,TGTGCCAGCAGTCTACAGGGAAGGGACAATCAGCCCCAGCATTTT
-,TRBJ1-2,TRBV3-1,few,CASSQTFDYGYTF,TGTGCCAGCAGCCAAACGTTCGACTATGGCTACACCTTC
TRBD1,TRBJ1-5,TRBV20-1,few,CSARTGGDSNQPQHF,TGCAGTGCTAGAACAGGGGGGGATAGCAATCAGCCCCAGCATTTT
-,TRBJ1-2,TRBV20-1,few,CSASGEGYTF,TGCAGTGCTTCAGGGGAAGGCTACACCTTC
-,TRBJ1-1,TRBV29-1,-,CSAQTGFWDTEAFF,TGCAGCGCCCAAACAGGGTTTTGGGACACTGAAGCTTTCTTT
-,TRBJ1-2,TRBV5-1,few,CASSLPGNNYGYTF,TGCGCCAGCAGTTTGCCAGGGAACAACTATGGCTACACCTTC
-,TRBJ2-7,TRBV9,-,CASSVGGVMGEQYF,TGTGCCAGCAGCGTAGGGGGGGTAATGGGAGAGCAGTACTTC
TRBD2,TRBJ2-1,TRBV29-1,-,CSVRWTSVYNEQFF,TGCAGCGTCCGTTGGACTAGCGTCTACAATGAGCAGTTCTTC
-,TRBJ2-5,TRBV7-7,-,CASGKGEEETQYF,TGTGCCAGCGGAAAGGGGGAGGAAGAGACCCAGTACTTC
TRBD1,TRBJ2-7,TRBV5-5,-,CASSFDYGTGVEQYF,TGTGCCAGCAGCTTCGACTACGGGACAGGGGTCGAGCAGTACTTC
-,TRBJ1-5,TRBV5-5,many,CASSFAQYSNQPQHF,TGTGCCAGCAGCTTCGCCCAGTATAGCAATCAGCCCCAGCATTTT
-,TRBJ1-1,TRBV20-1,few,CSAPGSNTEAFF,TGCAGTGCTCCGGGGTCCAACACTGAAGCTTTCTTT
TRBD2,TRBJ2-1,TRBV2,many,CVPGLAGRRTYNEQFF,TGTGTCCCGGGACTAGCGGGTCGTCGTACCTACAATGAGCAGTTCTTC
-,TRBJ2-1,TRBV5-5,once,CASGPGRNEQFF,TGTGCCAGCGGCCCTGGGCGCAATGAGCAGTTCTTC
-,TRBJ2-1,TRBV7-6,-,CASSLVHDPLYDNEQFF,TGTGCCAGCAGCTTAGTCCACGACCCTCTATATGATAATGAGCAGTTCTTC
TRBD2,TRBJ2-7,TRBV4-2,-,CASSVKGLAGTYEQYF,TGTGCCAGCAGCGTCAAAGGGCTAGCGGGTACCTACGAGCAGTACTTC
TRBD1,TRBJ2-1,TRBV6-5,many,CASSYPGQGMLFF,TGTGCCAGCAGTTACCCCGGACAGGGGATGCTGTTCTTC
TRBD1,TRBJ2-1,TRBV5-5,few,CASAMDRGPNEQFF,TGTGCCTCAGCGATGGACAGGGGTCCAAATGAGCAGTTCTTC
-,TRBJ2-6,TRBV29-1,-,CSVVGSGANVLTF,TGCAGCGTTGTCGGCTCTGGGGCCAACGTCCTGACTTTC
-,TRBJ1-2,TRBV5-6,-,CASSLGGGPGYTF,TGTGCCAGCAGCTTGGGAGGGGGACCTGGCTACACCTTC
-,TRBJ1-1,TRBV20-1,few,CSASRGSNTEAFF,TGCAGTGCTAGTAGGGGTTCGAACACTGAAGCTTTCTTT
-,TRBJ1-2,TRBV20-1,few,CSAIRPTNYGYTF,TGCAGTGCTATCCGTCCAACTAACTATGGCTACACCTTC
TRBD2,TRBJ2-3,TRBV5-1,-,CASSFSWTSGGDTQYF,TGCGCCAGCAGCTTCTCCTGGACTAGCGGGGGTGATACGCAGTATTTT
TRBD1,TRBJ1-2,TRBV9,few,CASSVNRGHGYTF,TGTGCCAGCAGCGTAAACAGGGGGCATGGCTACACCTTC